This T cell receptor (beta chain) was retrieved from a study of cytomegalovirus exposure and HLA in healthy donors. Points from the study as a whole: The study designated 150 or so TCR beta chains cytomegalovirus-associated. As immune exposure information, only CMV serostatus was available.

The CDR3 totals 13 residues. Losses at the gene ends were 5 bases for V and 6 bases for J; bases not matched to a gene: 5. Germline V CDR1 and CDR2: MNHNS, SASEGT. Primers included in the PCR were 60 Vbeta and 13 Jbeta primers. The method was immunoSEQ multiplex PCR; TCRdb's version includes in-frame clones alone and lacks a portion of them. This table holds approximately 100,000 clones, 84% found once. Comments on this clone: No antigen is known for it.

Material for sequencing was PBMCs. This chain connects TRBV6-1 to TRBJ2-7; 9 bases match TRBD2. The sequence was collected from a woman under 30 in good health and CMV-seronegative. The CDR3 here is CASSPGLAFEQYF. The CDR3 DNA follows: TGTGCCAGCAGTCCGGGACTAGCCTTCGAGCAGTACTTC.